Below, 15 T cell receptor beta chains from the same sample are listed, as sequenced in a study of blood T cell repertoires in COVID-19. Profiled with immunoSEQ multiplex PCR; TCRdb holds only in-frame clones, not every one. The sample holds approximately 200,000 clones; more than 80% are singletons and the top ten take under 2%. The sequencing input was PBMCs or T cells enriched from blood (not recorded which). The receptors stem from a man between 60 and 75 years old who had recovered from COVID-19.

This clone turned up a few times. The chain combines TRBV4-1 with TRBJ1-3, with D unresolved. From germline, CDR1 is MGHRA and CDR2 YSYEKL. This CDR3 has 15 amino acids. V was pared by 0 bases and J by 3 bases, with 9 bases between. As DNA, the CDR3 is TGCGCCAGCAGCCAAGAGGCACTAATTGGAAACACCATATATTTT. Protein sequence: CASSQEALIGNTIYF.

The chain carries TRBV29-1 and TRBJ1-5; 9 positions agree with TRBD1. Germline V gene data show CDR1 as SQVTM and CDR2 as ANQGSEA. The V and J ends lost 4 bases and 4 bases, in that order; junction bases with no gene match: 11. The CDR3 is made up of 16 amino acids. CDR3 nucleotides: TGCAGCGTTGCCTGGGGGACAGGGATAGGGAATCAGCCCCAGCATTTT. Translated: CSVAWGTGIGNQPQHF.

The V gene is TRBV24-1, the J gene TRBJ2-5, with D maybe TRBD1 (6 bases). The length of the CDR3 is 13 residues. With 7 bases removed from V and 2 bases from J, the gap between germline ends came to 10 bases. CDR1 and CDR2 from the germline V gene are KGHDR and SFDVKD. The CDR3 DNA follows: TGTGCCACCAGCTTCGGACAGCAAGAGACCCAGTACTTC. This sequence encodes CATSFGQQETQYF.

J is TRBJ1-1 and V is TRBV12-5, with 9 bases identical to TRBD1. J lost 4 bases, V lost 8 bases, and 5 bases had no gene match. Germline CDR1 is LGHNT and CDR2 is FRNRAP. This CDR3 has 13 amino acids. The CDR3 DNA sequence: TGTGCTAGTAGGGACAGGGTGGGCACTGAAGCTTTCTTT. It encodes CASRDRVGTEAFF.

The CDR3 DNA sequence: TGTGCCAGCACCTCTGGACTAGCGGCATACGAGCAGTACTTC. Translating gives CASTSGLAAYEQYF. The V call is TRBV11-1, the J call TRBJ2-7, with TRBD2 identical over 10 bases. Germline lookup yields CDR1 SGHAT and CDR2 FQDESV (reference sequence). This CDR3 has 14 residues. V was pared by 7 bases and J by 4 bases, with 7 bases of the junction left unmatched. Filled out from reference TRBV11-1 and TRBJ2-7, the complete variable domain reads EAEVAQSPRYKITEKSQAVAFWCDPISGHATLYWYRQILGQGPELLVQFQDESVVDDSQLPKDRFSAERLKGVDSTLKIQPAELGDSAMYLCASTSGLAAYEQYFGPGTRLTVT.

This clone was recorded only once. The chain couples TRBV5-1 to TRBJ2-5; TRBD2 might be the D (5 bases). The CDR3 is 15 residues long. Germline CDR1 is SGHRS and CDR2 is YFSETQ. Trimming shortened V by 0 bases and J by 4 bases, and 13 bases separated the two germline ends. The CDR3 loop reads CASSLGEGFLETQYF. For the CDR3, the DNA is TGCGCCAGCAGCTTGGGAGAGGGATTTTTAGAGACCCAGTACTTC.

The chain links TRBV5-1 to TRBJ1-2; D is undetermined. CDR1 SGHRS and CDR2 YFSETQ come from the germline V gene. CDR3 length: 12 amino acids. Trimming shortened V by 3 bases and J by 3 bases, and 6 bases separated the two germline ends. The chain's CDR3 is CASSYDYYGYTF. CDR3 sequence (DNA): TGCGCCAGCAGCTATGACTACTATGGCTACACCTTC.

This chain joins TRBV4-2 and TRBJ2-5, with 7 bases lining up with TRBD2. The CDR3 sequence is 17 residues long. The junction had 10 bases not matched to a gene; V was cut back by 1 base and J by 2 bases. Germline-derived CDR1 and CDR2 are LGHNA and YNFKEQ. This chain's CDR3 is CASSQGLGRGTQETQYF. Written as DNA, the CDR3 is TGTGCCAGCAGCCAAGGTTTGGGGCGGGGGACGCAAGAGACCCAGTACTTC.

The V call is TRBV19, the J call TRBJ1-3, with TRBD1 matching over 8 bases. Trimming took 5 bases from V and 5 from J; bases not matched to a gene: 5. The germline CDR1 and CDR2 sequences are LNHDA and SQIVND (reference sequence). The CDR3 covers 14 residues. CDR3 protein: CASSEDRARNTIYF. The CDR3 DNA follows: TGTGCCAGTAGTGAGGACAGGGCCAGAAACACCATATATTTT. The whole variable domain, filled in from reference TRBV19 and TRBJ1-3, reads DGGITQSPKYLFRKEGQNVTLSCEQNLNHDAMYWYRQDPGQGLRLIYYSQIVNDFQKGDIAEGYSVSREKKESFPLTVTSAQKNPTAFYLCASSEDRARNTIYFGEGSWLTVV.

The chain joins TRBV27 to TRBJ1-1; D is possibly TRBD1 (6 bases). CDR1 and CDR2 (germline): MNHEY, SMNVEV (reference sequence). V lost 10 bases and J lost 0, with 15 bases in between. The CDR3 runs to 14 residues. The CDR3 sequence is CANTGYILNTEAFF. The DNA for the CDR3 is TGTGCCAATACAGGGTACATCCTGAACACTGAAGCTTTCTTT.

This clone was recorded only once. The J gene is TRBJ2-5, the V gene TRBV4-1, with 7 bases that match TRBD2. Germline values: CDR1 MGHRA, CDR2 YSYEKL. Trimming cost V 0 bases and J 5 bases; bases outside gene matches: 9. The length of the CDR3 is 16 residues. As DNA, the CDR3 is TGCGCCAGCAGCCAAGATGTGCGCGGGCGGGAGGAGACCCAGTACTTC. This gives the protein CASSQDVRGREETQYF.

The V call is TRBV11-2, the J call TRBJ2-2; a weak D match, TRBD2 (5 bases). Trimming took 2 bases from V and 5 from J, leaving 9 bases between them. The CDR3 contains 14 residues. Germline assignment: CDR1 SGHAT and CDR2 FQNNGV. CDR3 loop: CASSLIRGTGELFF. CDR3 bases: TGTGCCAGCAGCTTAATACGGGGAACCGGGGAGCTGTTTTTT.

This clone occurred a few times. This chain uses TRBV7-2 with TRBJ1-2; D is uncertain. CDR1 is SGHTA, CDR2 FQGNSA, per germline. Trimming shortened V by 1 base and J by 6 bases, and 9 bases separated the two germline ends. This CDR3 is 13 amino acids long. The CDR3 nucleotides are TGTGCCAGCAGCTTAGTCCCCAGTAATGGCTACACCTTC. It translates to CASSLVPSNGYTF.

This sequence joins TRBV7-2 and TRBJ1-3; D gene unclear. Germline V gives CDR1 SGHTA, CDR2 FQGNSA. This CDR3 contains 17 residues. Trimming took off 1 base at V and 3 bases at J, with 16 bases between the two ends. The CDR3 here is CASSLVGAGIRGNTIYF. CDR3 DNA: TGTGCCAGCAGCTTAGTAGGCGCGGGTATTCGTGGAAACACCATATATTTT.

The chain joins TRBV20-1 to TRBJ1-5; D not resolved. The ends were cut back, 3 bases at V and 8 bases at J, with 17 bases in the middle. The CDR3 has 14 amino acids. Germline V gene data show CDR1 as DFQATT and CDR2 as SNEGSKA (reference sequence). The CDR3 coding sequence is TGCAGTGCTAGTGATCGTGTTCCGCCGGAGCCCCAGCATTTT. Its translation: CSASDRVPPEPQHF.